Included here is one TCR beta chain sequence, with context. One junction end does not reproduce the germline sequence, and a read error may be involved. The use of a sample-barcoded 5' primer and a J-beta primer mix characterized a second PCR of 7 to 11 cycles. TCRdb itself ran the 5' RACE reads through MiXCR, one entry per CDR3 protein. The profile shows about a million distinct CDR3 sequences, roughly 47% of them singletons. There are 14 residues in the CDR3. Germline loops: CDR1 SNHLY, CDR2 FYNNEI. These data originate in a study of blood T cells in healthy people across ages. The chain is built from TRBV2 and TRBJ2-3, with no clear D. The receptor comes from a woman aged 55-69 years in good health. Sequences were obtained from blood. CDR3 bases: TGTGCCAGCAATGTTATGAGAGGCACAGATACGCGGTATTTT. Residues: CASNVMRGTDTRYF. Based on the CDR3 plus reference TRBV2 and TRBJ2-3, the full variable domain is EPEVTQTPSHQVTQMGQEVILRCVPISNHLYFYWYRQILGQKVEFLVSFYNNEISEKSEIFDDQFSVERPDGSNFTLKIRSTKLEDSAMYFCASNVMRGTDTRYFGPGTRLTVL.